Presented here are 11 T cell receptor beta chains from one specimen sequenced in a study of beta chain features in type 1 diabetes. What was sequenced were expressed TCRB transcripts, since all of the isolated RNA had been reverse transcribed. Some clones are missing from TCRdb's copy, which holds only in-frame ones; the method was immunoSEQ multiplex PCR. Here the sample spans a few hundred thousand clones, 25% to 30% being singletons. The specimen was central memory CD4+ T cells from blood. The receptor source for this set is a man younger than 40 in good health.

Only a few counts were recorded for this clone. The chain carries TRBV5-4 and TRBJ2-1; 12 bases fit TRBD2. In germline, CDR1 is SGHNT, CDR2 YYREEE (reference sequence). The V segment lost 2 bases and the J segment 1 base; nucleotides outside the gene matches: 4. This CDR3 region has 17 residues. The CDR3 DNA reads TGTGCCAGCAGCTTCGGACTAGCGGGACCGTCCTACAATGAGCAGTTCTTC. Amino acid sequence: CASSFGLAGPSYNEQFF.

As concerns this clone: Germline is not matched at one junction end, which may reflect a read error. This chain connects TRBV7-2 to TRBJ1-4, with 8 bases aligning to TRBD1. In germline, CDR1 is SGHTA, CDR2 FQGNSA. The CDR3 runs to 15 residues. For the CDR3, the DNA is TGTGCCATCAGCCTATTAGGACAGGGAGATGAAAAACTGTTTTTT. This sequence encodes CAISLLGQGDEKLFF.

At least ten counts were recorded for this clone. This same CDR3 is encoded by further DNA sequences in the sample. This chain uses TRBV7-9 with TRBJ2-5; unclear D gene. The CDR3 is 11 residues long. Between the trimmed V and J ends, which lost 5 bases and 5 bases, there was a span of 6 bases. Looked up from germline, CDR1 is SEHNR and CDR2 is FQNEAQ (reference sequence). The DNA for the CDR3 is TGTGCCAGCAGCCCCAGCGAGACCCAGTACTTC. Amino acids: CASSPSETQYF. The whole variable domain, remainder taken from reference TRBV7-9 and TRBJ2-5, is DTGVSQNPRHKITKRGQNVTFRCDPISEHNRLYWYRQTLGQGPEFLTYFQNEAQLEKSRLLSDRFSAERPKGSFSTLEIQRTEQGDSAMYLCASSPSETQYFGPGTRLLVL.

This clone appeared a few times. The chain carries TRBV25-1 and TRBJ1-1; D is unresolved. The CDR3 has 14 amino acids. V was shortened by 3 bases and J by 4 bases, with 12 bases between the two germline ends. CDR1 and CDR2 from the germline V gene are MGHDK and SYGVNS. The CDR3 protein is CASSDLARSTEAFF. CDR3 DNA: TGTGCCAGCAGTGACCTGGCCCGGAGCACTGAAGCTTTCTTT. The variable domain in full, completed from reference TRBV25-1 and TRBJ1-1, reads EADIYQTPRYLVIGTGKKITLECSQTMGHDKMYWYQQDPGMELHLIHYSYGVNSTEKGDLSSESTVSRIRTEHFPLTLESARPSHTSQYLCASSDLARSTEAFFGQGTRLTVV.

This clone appeared a few times. The J gene is TRBJ2-5, the V gene TRBV25-1, with D possibly being TRBD1 or TRBD2 (5 bases each). Germline V lookup: CDR1 MGHDK, CDR2 SYGVNS. The CDR3 contains 16 residues. Trimming left V 2 bases short and J 7 bases short, with 20 bases between. In DNA, the CDR3 is TGTGCCAGCAGTGAAGGGACCAGAGGGAACATAGGGACCCAGTACTTC. Protein sequence: CASSEGTRGNIGTQYF.

The sample holds a few counts of this clone. This chain connects TRBV25-1 to TRBJ2-5; 8 bases match TRBD2. Germline V gene data show CDR1 as MGHDK and CDR2 as SYGVNS. The junction had 3 bases not matched to a gene; V was cut back by 3 bases and J by 3 bases. The CDR3 is 14 residues long. CDR3 DNA: TGTGCCAGCAGTGATCCAGCGGGGGAAGAGACCCAGTACTTC. Its protein product is CASSDPAGEETQYF.

This clone appeared a few times. The V call is TRBV18, the J call TRBJ2-7; 9 bases align to TRBD1. Trimming removed 3 bases from V and 5 bases from J; junction bases left unmatched: 8. The CDR3 is made up of 15 amino acids. Per the germline V gene, CDR1 is KGHSH and CDR2 is LQKENI. The CDR3 nucleotides read TGTGCCAGCTCACCCGGGGACAGGGCCGTACACGAGCAGTACTTC. It yields the protein CASSPGDRAVHEQYF.

The table lists this clone with many counts. The V gene is TRBV9, the J gene TRBJ1-3; possibly TRBD1 for D (6 bases). V lost 4 bases and J 3 bases, leaving 11 bases between the germline ends. CDR3 length equals 14 residues. CDR1 SGDLS and CDR2 YYNGEE come from the germline V gene. CDR3 sequence: CASSPTGVGNTIYF. Written as DNA, the CDR3 is TGTGCCAGCAGCCCGACAGGCGTTGGAAACACCATATATTTT.

This CDR3 is CASSAGLAGGSETQYF. The CDR3 bases are TGTGCCAGCAGCGCGGGACTAGCGGGGGGGAGCGAGACCCAGTACTTC. The chain is built from TRBV7-2 and TRBJ2-5, with TRBD2 identical over 16 bases. Germline-derived CDR1 and CDR2 are SGHTA and FQGNSA. Trimming at V came to 5 bases and at J to 5 bases, leaving 5 bases not matched to a gene. The CDR3 covers 16 residues. The full variable domain, with the rest looked up from reference TRBV7-2 and TRBJ2-5, is GAGVSQSPSNKVTEKGKDVELRCDPISGHTALYWYRQSLGQGLEFLIYFQGNSAPDKSGLPSDRFSAERTGGSVSTLTIQRTQQEDSAVYLCASSAGLAGGSETQYFGPGTRLLVL.

The chain carries TRBV2 and TRBJ1-1; no firm D call. Trimming took 6 bases from V and 2 from J, leaving 7 bases between them. The CDR3 extends over 12 amino acids. Germline values: CDR1 SNHLY, CDR2 FYNNEI. The CDR3 nucleotides read TGTGCCAGCAGGACGGCTAACACTGAAGCTTTCTTT. This translates into CASRTANTEAFF.

This chain links TRBV30 with TRBJ2-7, with 7 bases lining up with TRBD1. This CDR3 is built from 12 residues. The V and J ends lost 8 bases and 6 bases, in that order; junction bases with no gene match: 10. Germline-derived CDR1 and CDR2 are GTSNPN and SVGIG (reference sequence). The CDR3 reads CAAGTAFSEQYF. The CDR3 nucleotides read TGTGCCGCCGGGACAGCTTTCTCCGAGCAGTACTTC.